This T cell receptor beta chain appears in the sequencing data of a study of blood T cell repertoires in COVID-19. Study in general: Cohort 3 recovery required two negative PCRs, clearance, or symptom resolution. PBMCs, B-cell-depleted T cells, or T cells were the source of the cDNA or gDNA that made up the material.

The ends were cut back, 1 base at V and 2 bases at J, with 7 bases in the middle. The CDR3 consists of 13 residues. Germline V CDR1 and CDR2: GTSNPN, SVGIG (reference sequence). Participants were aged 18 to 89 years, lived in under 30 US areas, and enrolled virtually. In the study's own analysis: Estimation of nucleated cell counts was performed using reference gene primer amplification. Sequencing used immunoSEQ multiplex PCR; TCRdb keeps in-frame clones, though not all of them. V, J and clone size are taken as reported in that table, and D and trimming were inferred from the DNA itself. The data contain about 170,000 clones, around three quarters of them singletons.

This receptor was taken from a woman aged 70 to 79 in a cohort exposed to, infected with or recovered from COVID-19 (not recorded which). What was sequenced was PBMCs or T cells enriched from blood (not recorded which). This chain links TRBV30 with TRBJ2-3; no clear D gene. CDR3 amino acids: CAWSGEDTDTQYF. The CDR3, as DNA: TGTGCCTGGAGTGGAGAGGACACAGATACGCAGTATTTT.